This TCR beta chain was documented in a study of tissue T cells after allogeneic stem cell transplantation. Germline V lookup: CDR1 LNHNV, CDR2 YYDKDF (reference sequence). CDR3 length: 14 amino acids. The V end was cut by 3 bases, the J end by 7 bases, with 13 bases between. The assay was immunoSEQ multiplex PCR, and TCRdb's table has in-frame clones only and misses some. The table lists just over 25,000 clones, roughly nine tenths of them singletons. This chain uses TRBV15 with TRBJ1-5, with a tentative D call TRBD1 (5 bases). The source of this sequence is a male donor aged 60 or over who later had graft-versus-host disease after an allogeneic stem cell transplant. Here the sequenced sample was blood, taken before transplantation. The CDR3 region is CATSSGTRRQPQHF. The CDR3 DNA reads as TGTGCCACCAGCAGCGGGACGCGGAGACAGCCCCAGCATTTT.